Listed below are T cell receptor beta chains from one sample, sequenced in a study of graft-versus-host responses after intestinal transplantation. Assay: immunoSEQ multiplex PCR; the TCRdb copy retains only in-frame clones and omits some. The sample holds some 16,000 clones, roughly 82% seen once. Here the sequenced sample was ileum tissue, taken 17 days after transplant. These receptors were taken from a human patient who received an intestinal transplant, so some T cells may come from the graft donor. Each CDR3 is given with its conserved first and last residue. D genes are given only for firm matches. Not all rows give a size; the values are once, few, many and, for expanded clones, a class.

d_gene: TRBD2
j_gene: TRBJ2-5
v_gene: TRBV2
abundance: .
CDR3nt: TGTGCCAGCAGTGTCTCGCTAGCGGGTGGCCAAGAGACCCAGTACTTC
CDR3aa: CASSVSLAGGQETQYF

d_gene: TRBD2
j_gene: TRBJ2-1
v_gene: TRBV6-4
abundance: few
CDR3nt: TGTGCCAGCAGTGAGAGCGGGGGGGCGGGCAATGAGCAGTTCTTC
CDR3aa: CASSESGGAGNEQFF

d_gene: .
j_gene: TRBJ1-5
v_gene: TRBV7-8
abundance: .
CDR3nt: TGTGCCAGCAGCTTAGATCAGAGACAAATCTACCAGCCCCAGCATTTT
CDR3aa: CASSLDQRQIYQPQHF

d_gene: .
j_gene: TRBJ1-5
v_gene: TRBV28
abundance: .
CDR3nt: TGTGCCAGCACCTCCGGGGGAGAAGGCAATCAGCCCCAGCATTTT
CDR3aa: CASTSGGEGNQPQHF

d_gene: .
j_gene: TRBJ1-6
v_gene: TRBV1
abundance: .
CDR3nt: TGCACCAGCAGCCAAGAACAAGAACAGGGGGACTGGAATTCCCCCCTCCACTTT
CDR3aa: CTSSQEQEQGDWNSPLHF

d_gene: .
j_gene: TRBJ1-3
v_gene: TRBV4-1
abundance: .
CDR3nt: TGCGCCAGCAGCCCGGTCTCGACAGCCGGATCTGGAAACACCATATATTTT
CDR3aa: CASSPVSTAGSGNTIYF

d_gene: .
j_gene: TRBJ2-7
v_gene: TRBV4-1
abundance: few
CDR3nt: TGCGCCAGCAGCCAAGATTTAACCTTTGTGATGGATGGGCAGTACTTC
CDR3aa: CASSQDLTFVMDGQYF

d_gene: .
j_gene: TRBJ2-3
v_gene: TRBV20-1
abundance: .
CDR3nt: TGCAGTGCTGGAGTGACAGATACGCAGTATTTT
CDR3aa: CSAGVTDTQYF

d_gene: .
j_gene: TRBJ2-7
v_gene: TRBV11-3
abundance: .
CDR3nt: TGTGCCAGCAGCTTAGGAACGGGACCCAAGCTCGGGCAGTACTTC
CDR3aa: CASSLGTGPKLGQYF

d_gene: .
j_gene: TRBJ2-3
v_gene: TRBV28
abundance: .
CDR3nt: TGTGCCAGCAGTTCAGCCTCCGGGGGAGAGGGTACGCAGTATTTT
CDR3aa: CASSSASGGEGTQYF

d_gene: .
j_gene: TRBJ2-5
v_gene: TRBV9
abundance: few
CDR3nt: TGTGCCAGCAGCGTGGCGGGCAGCCCCCAAGAGACCCAGTACTTC
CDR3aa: CASSVAGSPQETQYF

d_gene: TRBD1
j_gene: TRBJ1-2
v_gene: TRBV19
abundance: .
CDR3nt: TGTGCCAGTAGTGTAGGGACAGACTATGGCTACACCTTC
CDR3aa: CASSVGTDYGYTF

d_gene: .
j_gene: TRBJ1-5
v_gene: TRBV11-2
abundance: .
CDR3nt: TGTGCCAGCAGCCTCAACCAGGGAGATAGCAATCAGCCCCAGCATTTT
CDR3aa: CASSLNQGDSNQPQHF

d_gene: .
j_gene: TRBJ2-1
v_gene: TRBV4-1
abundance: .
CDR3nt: TGCGCCAGCAGCCAAGTTTTAGGGAATGAGCAGTTCTTC
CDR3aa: CASSQVLGNEQFF

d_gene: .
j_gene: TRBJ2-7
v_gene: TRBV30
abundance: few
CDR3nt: TGTGCCTGGAGTGTAGGGGTCGAGCAGTACTTC
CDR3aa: CAWSVGVEQYF

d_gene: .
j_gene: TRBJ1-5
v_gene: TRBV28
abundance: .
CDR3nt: TGTGCCAGCAGTTTATCCACTTCGACCAGTAGCAATCAGCCCCAGCATTTT
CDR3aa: CASSLSTSTSSNQPQHF

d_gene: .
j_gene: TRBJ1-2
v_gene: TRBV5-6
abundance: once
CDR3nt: TGTGCCAGCAGCTTGGGGTCAGGATATGGCTACACCTTC
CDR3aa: CASSLGSGYGYTF

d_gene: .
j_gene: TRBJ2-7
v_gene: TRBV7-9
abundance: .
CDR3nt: TGTGCCAGCAGCTTATTCCGTGACGAGCAGTACTTC
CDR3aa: CASSLFRDEQYF

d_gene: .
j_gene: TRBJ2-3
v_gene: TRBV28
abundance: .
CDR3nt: TGTGCCAGCAGTTTAATAAGAAGGTGTTGTGATACGCAGTATTTT
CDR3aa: CASSLIRRCCDTQYF

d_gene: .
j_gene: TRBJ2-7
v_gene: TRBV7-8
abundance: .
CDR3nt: TGTGCCAGCAGCCCCCGTGCGGGGGCCGGTTCCTACGAGCAGTACTTC
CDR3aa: CASSPRAGAGSYEQYF

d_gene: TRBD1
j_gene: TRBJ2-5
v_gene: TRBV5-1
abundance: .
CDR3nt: TGCGCCAGCAGCCCATTGGGGACAGGGAGGCAAGAGACCCAGTACTTC
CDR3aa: CASSPLGTGRQETQYF

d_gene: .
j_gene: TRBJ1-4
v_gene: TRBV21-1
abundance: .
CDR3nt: TGTGCCAGCAGTCTACGCGGGACAGAGTTCTCAGGGGGTGAAAAACTGTTTTTT
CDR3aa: CASSLRGTEFSGGEKLFF

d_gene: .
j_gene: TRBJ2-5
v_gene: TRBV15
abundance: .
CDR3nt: TGTGCCACCAGCAGAGGGGCCGGATACCAAGAGACCCAGTACTTC
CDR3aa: CATSRGAGYQETQYF

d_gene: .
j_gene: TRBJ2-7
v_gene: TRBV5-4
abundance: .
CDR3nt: TGTGCCAGCAGCTTGGCAGGGTGGAACGAGCAGTACTTC
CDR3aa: CASSLAGWNEQYF

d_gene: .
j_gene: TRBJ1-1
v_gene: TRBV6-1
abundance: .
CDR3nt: TGTGCCAGCGGGGAGAACACTGAAGCTTTCTTT
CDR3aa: CASGENTEAFF

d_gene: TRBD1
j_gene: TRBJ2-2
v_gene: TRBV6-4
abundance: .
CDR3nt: TGTGCCAGCAGCCTCGGGACAGCTAACACCGGGGAGCTGTTTTTT
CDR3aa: CASSLGTANTGELFF

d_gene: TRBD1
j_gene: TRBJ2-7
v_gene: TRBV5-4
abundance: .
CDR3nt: TGTGCCAGCAGCCACGGGACAGGGACCGAGCAGTACTTC
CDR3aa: CASSHGTGTEQYF

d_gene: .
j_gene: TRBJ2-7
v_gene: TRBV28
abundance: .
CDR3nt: TGTGCCAGCAGTCTACTAGACTCGGAAGTACACGAGCAGTACTTC
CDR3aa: CASSLLDSEVHEQYF

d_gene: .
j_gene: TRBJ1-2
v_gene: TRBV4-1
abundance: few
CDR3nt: TGCGCCAGCAGCCAAGGGCCGCAATACTATGGCTACACCTTC
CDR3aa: CASSQGPQYYGYTF

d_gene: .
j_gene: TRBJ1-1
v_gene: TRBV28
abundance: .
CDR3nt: TGTGCCAGCATTTCTAGGACCTGGGGCACTGAAGCTTTCTTT
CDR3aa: CASISRTWGTEAFF

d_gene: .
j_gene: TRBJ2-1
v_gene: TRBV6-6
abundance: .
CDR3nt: TGTGCCAGCAGACCCATGGGGGGGGCGAGGAATGAGCAGTTCTTC
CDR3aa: CASRPMGGARNEQFF

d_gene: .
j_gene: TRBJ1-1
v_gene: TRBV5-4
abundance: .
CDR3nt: TGTGCCAGCAGCCCCGCTAGACAGGCGGGGGACACTGAAGCTTTCTTT
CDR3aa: CASSPARQAGDTEAFF

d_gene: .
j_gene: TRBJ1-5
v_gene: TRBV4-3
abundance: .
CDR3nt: TGCGCCAGCAGCCACTCCCCGAGCAATCAGCCCCAGCATTTT
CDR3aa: CASSHSPSNQPQHF

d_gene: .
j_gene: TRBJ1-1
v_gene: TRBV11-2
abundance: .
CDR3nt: TGTGCCAGCAGCTTGGGGCGTGCGGATCCCCTCGCTGAAGCTTTCTTT
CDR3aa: CASSLGRADPLAEAFF

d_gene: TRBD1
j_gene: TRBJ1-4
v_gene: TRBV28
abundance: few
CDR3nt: TGTGCCAGCGGTACTGTAGGACAGGGAACTGAAAAACTGTTTTTT
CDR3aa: CASGTVGQGTEKLFF

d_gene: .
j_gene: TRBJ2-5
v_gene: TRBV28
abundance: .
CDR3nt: TGTGCCAGCAGTTTTGGAGCGGTGTACCAAGAGACCCAGTACTTC
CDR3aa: CASSFGAVYQETQYF

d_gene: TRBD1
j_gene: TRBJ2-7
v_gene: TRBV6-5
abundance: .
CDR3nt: TGTGCCAGCAGTTCCCGGGACAGGGGTGGGGAGCAGTACTTC
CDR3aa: CASSSRDRGGEQYF

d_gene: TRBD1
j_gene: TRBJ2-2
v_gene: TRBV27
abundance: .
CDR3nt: TGTGCCAGCAGTATCGCAGACAGGGGCGGGGAGCTGTTTTTT
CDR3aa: CASSIADRGGELFF

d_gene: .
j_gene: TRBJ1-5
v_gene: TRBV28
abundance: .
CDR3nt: TGTGCCAGTGCTTTTGAGGACCTCGGCCCGCCGCCCCAGCATTTT
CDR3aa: CASAFEDLGPPPQHF

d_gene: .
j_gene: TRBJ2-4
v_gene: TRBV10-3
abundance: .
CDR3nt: TGTGCCACTCAGGGGGGGGCCAAAAACATTCAGTACTTC
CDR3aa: CATQGGAKNIQYF

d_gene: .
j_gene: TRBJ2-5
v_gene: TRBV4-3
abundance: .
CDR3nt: TGCGCCAGCAGCCAAGCATGGGGACTCCTGTACCAAGAGACCCAGTACTTC
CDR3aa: CASSQAWGLLYQETQYF

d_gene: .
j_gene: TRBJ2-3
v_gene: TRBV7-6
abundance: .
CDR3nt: TGTGCCAGCAGCTTAACAGATACGCAGTATTTT
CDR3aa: CASSLTDTQYF

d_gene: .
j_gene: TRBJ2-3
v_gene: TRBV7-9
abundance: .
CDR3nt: TGTGCCAGCAGCCCTAGCTTGGGGGACACAGATACGCAGTATTTT
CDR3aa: CASSPSLGDTDTQYF

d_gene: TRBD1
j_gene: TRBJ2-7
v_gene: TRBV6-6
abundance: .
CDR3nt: TGTGCCAGCAGTTTGGGACAGGGGTACGAGCAGTACTTC
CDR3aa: CASSLGQGYEQYF

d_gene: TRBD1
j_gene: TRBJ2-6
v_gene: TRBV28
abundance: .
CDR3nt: TGTGCCAGCAGTTCCCGGACAGGGCATGGGGCCAACGTCCTGACTTTC
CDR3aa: CASSSRTGHGANVLTF

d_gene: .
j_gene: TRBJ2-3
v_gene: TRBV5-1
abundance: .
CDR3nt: TGCGCCAGCAGCTTGGGGCTAGCGACTGGGGATACGCAGTATTTT
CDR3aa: CASSLGLATGDTQYF

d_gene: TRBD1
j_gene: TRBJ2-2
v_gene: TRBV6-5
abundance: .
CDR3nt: TGTGCCAGCAGTTACTGGACAGGGATTGCCGGGGAGCTGTTTTTT
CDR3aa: CASSYWTGIAGELFF

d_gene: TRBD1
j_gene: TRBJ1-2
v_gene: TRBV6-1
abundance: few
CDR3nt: TGTGCCAGCAGGAGACAGGGGGCCTATGGCTACACCTTC
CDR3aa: CASRRQGAYGYTF

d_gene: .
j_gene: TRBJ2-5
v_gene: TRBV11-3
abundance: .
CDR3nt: TGTGCCAGCAGCTTATTGAGGATCCTAGAGACCCAGTACTTC
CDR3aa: CASSLLRILETQYF

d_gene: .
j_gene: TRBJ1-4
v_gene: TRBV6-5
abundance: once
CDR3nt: TGTGCCAGCACCCCCAGTCTTAATGAAAAACTGTTTTTT
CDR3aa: CASTPSLNEKLFF

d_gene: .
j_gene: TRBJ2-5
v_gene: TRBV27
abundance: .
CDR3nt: TGTGCCAGCAGTCCGTCGTGGGCCCCGGGCGGGACCCAGTACTTC
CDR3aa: CASSPSWAPGGTQYF

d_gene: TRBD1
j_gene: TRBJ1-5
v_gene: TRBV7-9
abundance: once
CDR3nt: TGTGCCAGCAGTTCCGCAGGGACAGCTAGCAATCAGCCCCAGCATTTT
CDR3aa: CASSSAGTASNQPQHF

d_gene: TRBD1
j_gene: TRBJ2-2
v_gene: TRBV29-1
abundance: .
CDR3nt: TGCAGCGTCGGGACAGGGATGGGGGGGGAGCTGTTTTTT
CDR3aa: CSVGTGMGGELFF

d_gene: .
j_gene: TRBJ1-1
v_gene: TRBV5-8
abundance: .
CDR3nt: TGTGCCAGCAGCTTGGGGCGGGGCCTCGGTACTGAAGCTTTCTTT
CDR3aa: CASSLGRGLGTEAFF

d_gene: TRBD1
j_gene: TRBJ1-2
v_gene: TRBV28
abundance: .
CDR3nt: TGTGCCAGCAGTTTTTTCCCAGGGGGGGGCTACACCTTC
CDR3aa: CASSFFPGGGYTF

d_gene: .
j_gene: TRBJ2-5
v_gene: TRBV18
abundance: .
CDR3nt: TGTGCCAGCTCACCACCGGGGCGGTTCTCGGCCCAGTACTTC
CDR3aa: CASSPPGRFSAQYF